Presented here are 32 T cell receptor beta chains from one specimen sequenced in a study of T-cell memory formation after mild COVID-19 (dated by TCRdb to the early 2020s). Libraries were built with 5' RACE. For sequencing, an Illumina NovaSeq 6000 was employed. Clones were called with MiXCR by TCRdb after fastp trimmed the public reads at Q25, and only in-frame beta chains were retained. A single entry per CDR3 protein holds the most common genes and DNA from its merged rows. The sample profile shows about 180,000 distinct CDR3 sequences; 15% to 20% of them were found once. Jointly, the top ten make up approximately 4% of the sample. Material for sequencing was PBMCs or a T cell subset sorted from them (not recorded which). Source of these receptors: a man aged 18 to 29 who had mild COVID-19 (a few samples of this study predate the infection). The sample titles of this study are shuffled in the database, so cell type and time point are left out; the donor was told from shared clones.

V is TRBV5-1 and J is TRBJ1-2; TRBD1 aligns across 8 bases. CDR3 length: 18 residues. Germline values: CDR1 SGHRS, CDR2 YFSETQ. The J segment lost 0 bases and the V segment lost 0 bases, leaving 10 bases of the junction unmatched. CDR3 sequence: CASSLAGTGYESNYGYTF. The CDR3 nucleotides read TGCGCCAGCAGCTTGGCGGGGACAGGTTACGAATCTAACTATGGCTACACCTTC.

The CDR3: CASSVDRGQWTEAFF. Here the CDR3 DNA reads TGTGCCAGCAGCGTAGACAGGGGGCAGTGGACTGAAGCTTTCTTT. This chain uses TRBV2 with TRBJ1-1; TRBD1 aligns across 10 bases. The ends lost 6 bases at V and 5 bases at J; junction bases unmatched: 9. Germline CDR1 and CDR2: SNHLY and FYNNEI. The CDR3 runs to 15 residues.

V is TRBV28 and J is TRBJ1-2, with a tentative D call TRBD1 (5 bases). The ends were cut back, 5 bases at V and 2 bases at J, with 15 bases in the middle. Per germline, CDR1 MDHEN and CDR2 SYDVKM. This CDR3 spans 15 amino acids. CDR3 in DNA: TGTGCCAGCAGTACTCTGGGGGGGATGAACTATGGCTACACCTTC. Protein sequence: CASSTLGGMNYGYTF.

This clonotype appeared many times. V gene TRBV12-3 or TRBV12-4 combines with J gene TRBJ2-7, with 8 bases fitting TRBD1. The junction had 3 bases not matched to a gene; V was cut back by 5 bases and J by 6 bases. The CDR3 is 12 residues long. The CDR3 DNA reads as TGTGCCAGCAGTCTCACAGGGGGCGAGCAGTACTTC. It yields the protein CASSLTGGEQYF.

The rearrangement links TRBV28 to TRBJ2-3; unclear D gene. V was trimmed by 5 bases and J by 4 bases, leaving 10 bases between them. Germline CDR1 and CDR2: MDHEN and SYDVKM. The CDR3 totals 13 residues. The CDR3, as DNA: TGTGCCAGCAGTCCGGGCCCTCCAGATACGCAGTATTTT. Protein sequence: CASSPGPPDTQYF.

This clonotype was detected ten times or more. V is TRBV11-1 and J is TRBJ2-7, with D perhaps being TRBD1 or TRBD2 (5 bases each). V lost 3 bases and J 1 base, leaving 10 bases between the germline ends. Germline lookup yields CDR1 SGHAT and CDR2 FQDESV (reference sequence). The CDR3 runs 14 residues. This CDR3 is CASSLGDLSYEQYV. CDR3 in DNA: TGTGCCAGCAGCTTGGGGGACCTATCCTACGAGCAGTACGTC.

This clonotype turned up a few times. The CDR3 DNA reads as TGTGCCAGCAGCCAAGGGGCCTCTCGGGAGCAGTACTTC. This sequence encodes CASSQGASREQYF. This rearrangement joins TRBV3-2 to TRBJ2-7; the table's D gene call, TRBD2, was not cross checked with the DNA. TRBV3-2 is a listed pseudogene. This CDR3 region has 13 residues.

This clonotype was detected a few times. The chain joins TRBV5-1 to TRBJ2-3; possibly TRBD2 for D (5 bases). The CDR3 loop spans 14 amino acids. Trimming stripped 4 bases from V and 5 bases from J, with 14 bases between. Germline V gives CDR1 SGHRS, CDR2 YFSETQ. The CDR3: CASSRAGDGDTQYF. CDR3 coding DNA: TGCGCCAGCAGCAGGGCCGGGGATGGAGATACGCAGTATTTT.

This chain uses TRBV7-2 with TRBJ2-3, with no clear D. Germline V gives CDR1 SGHTA, CDR2 FQGNSA. V was trimmed by 10 bases and J by 2 bases, leaving 16 bases between them. The CDR3 is 14 amino acids. The CDR3: CAKTGPIPTDTQYF. The DNA for the CDR3 is TGTGCCAAAACGGGCCCCATCCCCACAGATACGCAGTATTTT. Full variable domain (remainder filled in from reference TRBV7-2 and TRBJ2-3): GAGVSQSPSNKVTEKGKDVELRCDPISGHTALYWYRQSLGQGLEFLIYFQGNSAPDKSGLPSDRFSAERTGGSVSTLTIQRTQQEDSAVYLCAKTGPIPTDTQYFGPGTRLTVL.

This clonotype was observed a few times. The chain links TRBV24-1 to TRBJ2-5, with 11 bases that match TRBD1. The germline gives CDR1 KGHDR, CDR2 SFDVKD. The CDR3 length is 16 residues. V was pared by 3 bases and J by 2 bases, with 4 bases of the junction left unmatched. The CDR3, as DNA: TGTGCCACCAGTGATGGGACAGGGGGGTATCAAGAGACCCAGTACTTC. This encodes CATSDGTGGYQETQYF.

The rearrangement links TRBV11-2 to TRBJ2-1, with 11 bases fitting TRBD2. The junction had 4 bases not matched to a gene; V was cut back by 8 bases and J by 4 bases. CDR3 length: 14 amino acids. Germline loops: CDR1 SGHAT, CDR2 FQNNGV. For the CDR3, the DNA is TGTGCCAGCGCTCTAGCGGGGGGATACAATGAGCAGTTCTTC. It translates to CASALAGGYNEQFF. The variable domain in full, with the rest retrieved from reference TRBV11-2 and TRBJ2-1, is EAGVAQSPRYKIIEKRQSVAFWCNPISGHATLYWYQQILGQGPKLLIQFQNNGVVDDSQLPKDRFSAERLKGVDSTLKIQPAKLEDSAVYLCASALAGGYNEQFFGPGTRLTVL.

V is TRBV7-2 and J is TRBJ2-3; D is unresolved. The CDR3 contains 13 residues. Looked up from germline, CDR1 is SGHTA and CDR2 is FQGNSA. The ends were cut back, 5 bases at V and 1 base at J, with 7 bases in the middle. CDR3 nucleotide sequence: TGTGCCAGCAGCCCTCGTCGCACAGATACGCAGTATTTT. Protein product: CASSPRRTDTQYF. Filled out from reference TRBV7-2 and TRBJ2-3, the complete variable domain reads GAGVSQSPSNKVTEKGKDVELRCDPISGHTALYWYRQSLGQGLEFLIYFQGNSAPDKSGLPSDRFSAERTGGSVSTLTIQRTQQEDSAVYLCASSPRRTDTQYFGPGTRLTVL.

CDR3 nucleotides: TGTGCCAGCAGTGAGCCGAGGGTGAACTATGGCTACACCTTC. Translation: CASSEPRVNYGYTF. V gene TRBV2 combines with J gene TRBJ1-2; no firm D call. The CDR3 runs 14 residues. Trimming stripped 3 bases from V and 2 bases from J, with 10 bases between. The germline CDR1 and CDR2 sequences are SNHLY and FYNNEI.

This clonotype was observed a handful of times. J is TRBJ2-5 and V is TRBV6-5; D is perhaps TRBD1 or TRBD2 (5 bases each). The ends were cut back, 2 bases at V and 4 bases at J, with 11 bases in the middle. The CDR3 runs 14 residues. Germline values: CDR1 MNHEY, CDR2 SVGAGI. CDR3 coding DNA: TGTGCCAGCAGTTACGGGGACGATCGAGAGACCCAGTACTTC. It codes for CASSYGDDRETQYF.

This clonotype has ten or more counts. CDR3 sequence reads: CASSAPTGVGYTF. CDR3 in DNA: TGTGCCAGCAGCGCGCCGACAGGGGTCGGCTACACCTTC. The V gene is TRBV7-2, the J gene TRBJ1-2, with 8 bases aligning to TRBD1. The CDR3 runs to 13 residues. With 5 bases clipped from V and 8 bases from J, the junction kept 7 bases outside the gene matches. Germline CDR1 SGHTA, CDR2 FQGNSA.

The V gene is TRBV29-1, the J gene TRBJ2-3; D might be TRBD2 (5 bases). V was trimmed by 7 bases and J by 1 base, leaving 12 bases between them. The CDR3 sequence is 13 residues long. CDR1 is SQVTM and CDR2 is ANQGSEA in the germline V gene. The CDR3 reads CSAGISGTDTQYF. The DNA for the CDR3 is TGCAGCGCCGGGATTTCGGGCACAGATACGCAGTATTTT.

This rearrangement joins TRBV9 to TRBJ2-7, with D possibly being TRBD2 (6 bases). The CDR3 contains 15 residues. In germline, CDR1 is SGDLS, CDR2 YYNGEE. The ends were cut back, 3 bases at V and 5 bases at J, with 18 bases in the middle. CDR3: CASSAHAGPGDEQYF. CDR3 DNA: TGTGCCAGCAGCGCTCACGCGGGGCCCGGGGACGAGCAGTACTTC.

This clonotype was seen a few times. The V gene is TRBV15, the J gene TRBJ2-2, with unresolved D. Trimming took off 1 base at V and 4 bases at J, with 10 bases between the two ends. Germline V lookup: CDR1 LNHNV, CDR2 YYDKDF (reference sequence). The CDR3 extends over 15 amino acids. CDR3 protein: CATSRVQWGTGELFF. CDR3 sequence (DNA): TGTGCCACCAGCAGAGTCCAATGGGGCACCGGGGAGCTGTTTTTT.

Only a few counts were recorded for this clonotype. The V gene is TRBV7-9, the J gene TRBJ2-1; D is tentatively TRBD1 or TRBD2 (7 bases each). The V gene lost 5 bases and the J gene lost 0 bases, with 11 bases spanning the gap. In germline, CDR1 is SEHNR, CDR2 FQNEAQ (reference sequence). The CDR3 runs 15 residues. For the CDR3, the DNA is TGTGCCAGCAGCGCCAGGGGGGGCTCCTACAATGAGCAGTTCTTC. It specifies CASSARGGSYNEQFF.

This clonotype showed up many times. The V call is TRBV12-3 or TRBV12-4, the J call TRBJ2-1, with 7 positions matching TRBD1. The trim removed 5 bases at V and 10 bases at J, leaving 5 bases unmatched. The CDR3 extends over 12 amino acids. The CDR3 DNA sequence: TGTGCCAGCAGTCCCCAGGGGGAGGAGCAGTTCTTC. It translates to CASSPQGEEQFF.

This clonotype has just a few counts. The genes are TRBV27 and TRBJ1-6; 7 nucleotides line up with TRBD1. The germline V gene encodes CDR1 MNHEY and CDR2 SMNVEV (reference sequence). The CDR3 loop spans 15 amino acids. V dropped 4 bases and J dropped 4; count of bases not matched to a gene: 4. CDR3 loop: CASSSTGNYNSPLHF. The CDR3 DNA reads as TGTGCCAGCAGTTCGACAGGGAATTATAATTCACCCCTCCACTTT.

This clonotype was detected a few times. The chain employs TRBV12-3 or TRBV12-4 and TRBJ1-6, with 8 bases identical to TRBD1. The length of the CDR3 is 16 residues. V dropped 4 bases and J dropped 5; count of bases not matched to a gene: 7. The CDR3 loop reads CASSSARTGHNSPLHF. The CDR3 DNA follows: TGTGCCAGCAGTTCGGCACGGACAGGGCATAATTCACCCCTCCACTTT.

Notes on this clonotype: A single base separates this from a much larger clone, so it may be a read error. V usage is TRBV14 and J usage is TRBJ1-6; a weak D match, TRBD1 (6 bases). Germline CDR1 and CDR2: SGHDN and FVKESK. The CDR3 runs to 14 residues. The CDR3 is CASSPGRGASPLLF. DNA for the CDR3: TGTGCCAGCAGTCCGGGCAGGGGAGCTTCACCCCTCCTCTTT.

This rearrangement joins TRBV6-1 to TRBJ1-4; D is unresolved. Trimming took off 7 bases at V and 1 base at J, with 13 bases between the two ends. Germline CDR1 and CDR2: MNHNS and SASEGT. This CDR3 region has 15 residues. CDR3 protein: CASNHQAGTNEKLFF. CDR3 DNA sequence: TGTGCCAGCAACCACCAAGCGGGAACTAATGAAAAACTGTTTTTT.

This clonotype was detected once. The chain employs TRBV28 and TRBJ2-2; TRBD1 matches at 8 bases. Trimming cost V 6 bases and J 6 bases; bases outside gene matches: 9. Per germline, CDR1 MDHEN and CDR2 SYDVKM. CDR3 length: 15 amino acids. CDR3 sequence (DNA): TGTGCCAGCAGACCCACAGGGGGAGGATCCGGGGAGCTGTTTTTT. Its protein is CASRPTGGGSGELFF.

This chain joins TRBV10-3 and TRBJ1-3; D gene uncertain. Germline V gene data show CDR1 as ENHRY and CDR2 as SYGVKD. The CDR3 totals 14 residues. V was clipped by 5 bases and J by 0 bases, with 8 bases between them. CDR3 residues: CAISTTLSGNTIYF. The CDR3 nucleotides read TGTGCCATCAGTACAACCCTCTCTGGAAACACCATATATTTT.

Only a few counts were recorded for this clonotype. V gene TRBV7-2 combines with J gene TRBJ2-3; 8 bases fit TRBD2. The CDR3 length is 15 residues. Germline V lookup: CDR1 SGHTA, CDR2 FQGNSA. V shed 4 bases, J shed 3 bases, and the junction held 6 bases outside the gene matches. CDR3: CASSSRSGGTDTQYF. The CDR3 region has the DNA TGTGCCAGCAGCTCGAGGAGCGGGGGTACAGATACGCAGTATTTT. The full variable domain, rest sourced from reference TRBV7-2 and TRBJ2-3, is GAGVSQSPSNKVTEKGKDVELRCDPISGHTALYWYRQSLGQGLEFLIYFQGNSAPDKSGLPSDRFSAERTGGSVSTLTIQRTQQEDSAVYLCASSSRSGGTDTQYFGPGTRLTVL.

The count of this clonotype is one. The chain carries TRBV16 and TRBJ2-7; D is ambiguous. The V gene's germline CDR1 is KGHSY and CDR2 FQNENV. Trimming pared 0 bases from V and 1 base from J, leaving 7 bases between. This CDR3 has 14 residues. The CDR3 is CASSQSANSYEQYF. CDR3 coding DNA: TGTGCCAGCAGCCAATCGGCGAATTCCTACGAGCAGTACTTC.

This clonotype was counted between two and nine times. The V call is TRBV19, the J call TRBJ2-4, with a possible D match to TRBD2 (5 bases). CDR3 size: 13 residues. The V and J ends lost 9 bases and 8 bases respectively, with 17 bases between them. Looked up from germline, CDR1 is LNHDA and CDR2 is SQIVND (reference sequence). The CDR3 coding sequence is TGTGCCAGCCGGCAAACAGAGCGGTACATTCAGTACTTC. Amino acid sequence: CASRQTERYIQYF.

This clonotype showed up just a few times. V gene TRBV11-2 combines with J gene TRBJ2-7; D unclear. The CDR3 has 14 amino acids. V lost 1 base and J 1 base, leaving 8 bases between the germline ends. Germline V gene sequence: CDR1 SGHAT, CDR2 FQNNGV. The CDR3 protein is CASSLVSRSYEQYV. The CDR3 DNA follows: TGTGCCAGCAGCTTAGTTTCTCGGTCCTACGAGCAGTACGTC.

This clonotype was detected only a few times. The chain employs TRBV5-1 and TRBJ2-1; D unclear. The CDR3 has 13 residues. Per the germline V gene, CDR1 is SGHRS and CDR2 is YFSETQ. V lost 0 bases, J lost 6 bases, and 7 bases lay in between. The CDR3 reads CASSLVPINEQFF. The CDR3 DNA sequence: TGCGCCAGCAGCTTGGTTCCGATCAATGAGCAGTTCTTC.

This clonotype has a handful of counts. This chain connects TRBV12-3 or TRBV12-4 to TRBJ1-2, with a weak D call TRBD1 (5 bases). V lost 4 bases to trimming and J lost 1 base, with 16 bases between them. The CDR3 is 16 amino acids. The CDR3 reads CASSSPDTRLNYGYTF. CDR3 coding DNA: TGTGCCAGCAGTTCCCCGGACACCCGTCTTAACTATGGCTACACCTTC.